Presented here are 6 T cell receptor beta chains from one specimen sequenced in a study of Graves' ophthalmopathy and Graves' hyperthyroidism. RNA transcripts yielded amplified TCR beta CDR3 regions. First-round RT-PCR relied on HTBI primers, and a second-round multiplex PCR came next. One entry per CDR3 protein, called by TCRdb with MiXCR from the multiplex PCR reads. Among about 550,000 distinct CDR3 sequences listed, less than 45% were seen once. The sample taken for sequencing was peripheral blood or thyroid tissue (not recorded which). The origin of the receptors is an adult man with Graves' hyperthyroidism.

Many counts were recorded for this clonotype. This chain links TRBV12-3 or TRBV12-4 with TRBJ1-2; 9 nucleotides line up with TRBD1. V lost 6 bases to trimming and J lost 8 bases; unmatched junction nucleotides: 7. The CDR3 extends over 13 amino acids. CDR3 amino acids: CASRSTGGQGYTF. The CDR3 bases are TGTGCCAGCAGATCGACAGGGGGACAGGGCTACACCTTC.

This clonotype was picked up one time. J is TRBJ2-7 and V is TRBV20-1; 11 bases match TRBD2. The CDR3 is made up of 14 amino acids. The germline gives CDR1 DFQATT, CDR2 SNEGSKA (reference sequence). J was trimmed by 4 bases and V by 6 bases; bases with no gene match: 8. DNA of the CDR3: TGCAGTGCAGCGCTGACTAGCGGGACGTACGAGCAGTACTTC. This encodes CSAALTSGTYEQYF.

V is TRBV29-1 and J is TRBJ2-5; TRBD2 is a possible D gene (6 bases). This CDR3 region has 13 residues. CDR1 and CDR2 (germline): SQVTM, ANQGSEA. Between the trimmed V and J ends, which lost 4 bases and 5 bases, there was a span of 14 bases. CDR3 nucleotide sequence: TGCAGCGTTGTTCCGGGGGTAGCGGAGACCCAGTACTTC. It encodes CSVVPGVAETQYF.

This clonotype was seen a handful of times. This chain links TRBV7-9 with TRBJ1-1, with TRBD1 matching over 8 bases. V trimming: 4 bases; J trimming: 9 bases; junction bases outside the gene matches: 16. The CDR3 runs 16 residues. Germline-derived CDR1 and CDR2 are SEHNR and FQNEAQ (reference sequence). CDR3 amino acids: CASSSGTGFSHGQAFF. CDR3 nucleotide sequence: TGTGCCAGCAGCTCCGGGACAGGCTTCTCACACGGCCAAGCTTTCTTT.

This clonotype occurred many times. V usage is TRBV2 and J usage is TRBJ2-7, with TRBD2 matching over 11 bases. The CDR3 spans 18 residues. Germline CDR1 and CDR2: SNHLY and FYNNEI. The trim removed 2 bases at V and 2 bases at J, leaving 11 bases unmatched. The CDR3 loop is CASSERLAGGSMTYEQYF. The DNA of the CDR3 is TGTGCCAGCAGTGAACGCCTAGCGGGAGGATCCATGACCTACGAGCAGTACTTC.

The rearrangement joins TRBV7-2 to TRBJ2-5; the D is unclear. This CDR3 region has 14 residues. Deletions cut 3 bases from V and 5 bases from J, with 13 bases between. Germline lookup yields CDR1 SGHTA and CDR2 FQGNSA. CDR3 residues: CASSFSRTLETQYF. CDR3 DNA sequence: TGTGCCAGCAGCTTTTCTAGGACCCTCGAGACCCAGTACTTC.